The 25 T cell receptor beta chains presented below share a single source sample, sequenced in a study of T cells after yellow fever vaccination. TCRdb fed the 5' RACE reads into MiXCR, producing one record per CDR3 protein. The sample holds 450,000 to 550,000 distinct CDR3 sequences, 21% seen once. Sequenced here: PBMCs, sampled around 3 weeks after the first yellow fever vaccination. These receptors originate from a man in his late teens or twenties who received the YFV17D yellow fever vaccine.

This clonotype appeared a few times. The CDR3 DNA sequence: TGTGCCAGCAGCTCGGACAGGGTTGCGTTCAATGAGCAGTTCTTC. It is translated as CASSSDRVAFNEQFF. The J gene is TRBJ2-1, the V gene TRBV7-2, with 8 bases that match TRBD1. Germline CDR1 reads SGHTA; CDR2 reads FQGNSA. Losses at the gene ends were 4 bases for V and 6 bases for J; bases not matched to a gene: 8. The CDR3 contains 15 residues.

In its sample, this clonotype was seen a few times. The gene calls are TRBV4-3 and TRBJ2-1, with 10 bases matching TRBD2. This CDR3 has 19 residues. V lost 0 bases and J lost 6; bases outside the gene matches: 14. CDR1 and CDR2 from the germline V gene are LGHNA and YSLEER. The DNA for the CDR3 is TGCGCCAGCAGCCAAGATCCGAGCGGGGGGGCTCCCTCTGCCAATGAGCAGTTCTTC. This translates into CASSQDPSGGAPSANEQFF.

This clonotype was detected ten times or more. The gene calls are TRBV5-5 and TRBJ2-2, with D possibly being TRBD1 (6 bases). Trimming shortened V by 0 bases and J by 6 bases, and 12 bases separated the two germline ends. The germline CDR1 and CDR2 sequences are SGHKS and YYEKEE (reference sequence). This CDR3 has 15 residues. The CDR3 region is CASSLAPAGAGELFF. The CDR3 coding sequence is TGTGCCAGCAGCTTGGCTCCGGCAGGGGCCGGGGAGCTGTTTTTT.

The CDR3 loop reads CASSRTDGELFF. The DNA for the CDR3 is TGTGCCAGCAGTCGGACAGACGGGGAGCTGTTTTTT. This rearrangement joins TRBV3-1 to TRBJ2-2; TRBD1 might be the D (6 bases). Germline CDR1 reads LGHDT; CDR2 reads YNNKEL (reference sequence). With 6 bases removed from V and 7 bases from J, the gap between germline ends came to 9 bases. CDR3 length: 12 residues.

The CDR3 is CSAPFPYTGTDEQYF. In nucleotides, the CDR3 is TGCAGTGCCCCTTTCCCCTACACAGGGACGGACGAGCAGTACTTC. This rearrangement joins TRBV20-1 to TRBJ2-7; D possibly corresponds to TRBD1 (6 bases). Per the germline V gene, CDR1 is DFQATT and CDR2 is SNEGSKA (reference sequence). The CDR3 is made up of 15 amino acids. V lost 6 bases to trimming and J lost 5 bases, with 23 bases between them.

This clonotype was seen a handful of times. The gene calls are TRBV11-2 and TRBJ2-1; D may be TRBD2 (6 bases). This CDR3 comprises 15 residues. Germline V gene sequence: CDR1 SGHAT, CDR2 FQNNGV. Trimming shortened V by 1 base and J by 4 bases, and 11 bases separated the two germline ends. The CDR3 loop is CASSLVAGIYNEQFF. CDR3 nucleotides: TGTGCCAGCAGCTTAGTTGCGGGGATTTACAATGAGCAGTTCTTC.

Worth noting for this clonotype: The junction and the germline gene differ at one end; a read error may be behind it. The rearrangement links TRBV19 to TRBJ2-3, with TRBD2 matching over 7 bases. Germline-derived CDR1 and CDR2 are LNHDA and SQIVND (reference sequence). This CDR3 has 13 residues. The CDR3 spells CASSVETSSTQYF. CDR3 sequence (DNA): TGTGCCAGTAGTGTAGAGACTAGCTCTACGCAGTATTTT. Based on the CDR3 plus reference TRBV19 and TRBJ2-3, the full variable domain is DGGITQSPKYLFRKEGQNVTLSCEQNLNHDAMYWYRQDPGQGLRLIYYSQIVNDFQKGDIAEGYSVSREKKESFPLTVTSAQKNPTAFYLCASSVETSSTQYFGPGTRLTVL.

The V and J genes are TRBV20-1 and TRBJ1-1, with D possibly TRBD1 on 6 matching bases. Germline CDR1 and CDR2: DFQATT and SNEGSKA (reference sequence). The germline V and J ends were trimmed by 1 base and 1 base, with 19 bases remaining between them. CDR3 size: 17 residues. CDR3 region: CSARGLLSGTKNTEAFF. The CDR3 bases are TGCAGTGCTAGAGGTTTACTCTCCGGGACAAAGAACACTGAAGCTTTCTTT.

The V gene is TRBV30, the J gene TRBJ1-4; D may be TRBD1 (5 bases). The CDR3 runs to 13 residues. Trimming pared 8 bases from V and 8 bases from J, leaving 18 bases between. CDR1 is GTSNPN and CDR2 is SVGIG in the germline V gene (reference sequence). For the CDR3, the DNA is TGTGCCCATAGGACATTCCCCCGGGAAAAACTGTTTTTT. It is translated as CAHRTFPREKLFF.

The chain employs TRBV11-2 and TRBJ2-2, with D perhaps matching TRBD1 (6 bases). V was shortened by 4 bases and J by 4 bases, with 16 bases between the two germline ends. Germline-derived CDR1 and CDR2 are SGHAT and FQNNGV. The CDR3 runs to 16 residues. CDR3 residues: CASSSEPDSFTGELFF. The DNA of the CDR3 is TGTGCCAGCAGCTCCGAACCGGACAGCTTCACCGGGGAGCTGTTTTTT.

This clonotype was observed a few times. The V and J genes are TRBV5-6 and TRBJ1-2; D is ambiguous. CDR3 size: 15 residues. CDR1 is SGHDT and CDR2 is YYEEEE in the germline V gene. V shed 5 bases and J shed 8 bases, with 22 bases lying between them. The CDR3 loop reads CASRPGPTERRGYTF. The DNA for the CDR3 is TGTGCCAGCAGACCCGGTCCTACCGAGCGTCGCGGCTACACCTTC.

The chain employs TRBV11-1 and TRBJ2-1; weak D call: TRBD2 (6 bases). The CDR3 extends over 12 amino acids. V dropped 3 bases and J dropped 8 bases, with 8 bases sitting between them. Germline values: CDR1 SGHAT, CDR2 FQDESV (reference sequence). CDR3 in amino acids: CASSFWGDEQFF. CDR3 coding DNA: TGTGCCAGCAGCTTTTGGGGGGATGAGCAGTTCTTC.

This clonotype was found a few times. The chain joins TRBV10-3 to TRBJ1-5; 8 nucleotides match TRBD1. From germline, CDR1 is ENHRY and CDR2 SYGVKD. V was pared by 11 bases and J by 6 bases, with 9 bases of the junction left unmatched. The CDR3 sequence is 13 residues long. The CDR3 loop is CAAGRGLGQPQHF. The CDR3 coding sequence is TGTGCCGCGGGCAGGGGGCTTGGTCAGCCCCAGCATTTT.

This clonotype was counted a few times. The chain has TRBV6-1 and TRBJ2-1; 8 nucleotides line up with TRBD1. Germline CDR1 is MNHNS and CDR2 is SASEGT. V shed 10 bases, J shed 8 bases, and the junction held 10 bases outside the gene matches. The CDR3 is made up of 13 amino acids. The CDR3 spells CATRETGVDEQFF. CDR3 nucleotide sequence: TGTGCCACCCGTGAGACAGGGGTTGATGAGCAGTTCTTC.

This clonotype was detected a few times. A read error may account for a junction end that differs from germline. V and J are TRBV7-7 and TRBJ2-2; 7 bases agree with TRBD1. CDR1 and CDR2 (germline): SSHAT, FNYEAQ (reference sequence). The CDR3 covers 15 residues. CDR3 protein: CASSPRTQGTGELFF. As DNA, the CDR3 is TGTGCTAGCAGCCCCCGGACACAGGGGACCGGGGAGCTGTTTTTT.

The chain employs TRBV7-9 and TRBJ2-7, with unresolved D. Trimming stripped 5 bases from V and 6 bases from J, with 11 bases between. This CDR3 is 12 amino acids long. Germline lookup yields CDR1 SEHNR and CDR2 FQNEAQ (reference sequence). In DNA, the CDR3 is TGTGCCAGCAGCCTCGGGTCATCCGAGCAGTACTTC. Its protein product is CASSLGSSEQYF. Full variable domain (rest looked up from reference TRBV7-9 and TRBJ2-7): DTGVSQNPRHKITKRGQNVTFRCDPISEHNRLYWYRQTLGQGPEFLTYFQNEAQLEKSRLLSDRFSAERPKGSFSTLEIQRTEQGDSAMYLCASSLGSSEQYFGPGTRLTVT.

This clonotype appeared a few times. V usage is TRBV12-3 or TRBV12-4 and J usage is TRBJ1-2; 7 positions match TRBD1. The CDR3 loop spans 15 amino acids. The ends lost 5 bases at V and 3 bases at J; junction bases unmatched: 9. The CDR3 DNA reads TGTGCCAGCAGTCAGAGGACAGGATTGTACTATGGCTACACCTTC. Protein product: CASSQRTGLYYGYTF.

This chain connects TRBV20-1 to TRBJ2-1, with D unresolved. The germline V gene has CDR1 DFQATT and CDR2 SNEGSKA (reference sequence). Deletions cut 7 bases from V and 6 bases from J, with 19 bases between. The CDR3 is made up of 14 amino acids. The DNA for the CDR3 is TGCAGTGTCGACGGCCGCTCCTGGGGCAATGAGCAGTTCTTC. It translates to CSVDGRSWGNEQFF.

The chain is built from TRBV2 and TRBJ2-7; the match to TRBD2 covers 8 bases. V gave up 6 bases and J gave up 2 bases; unmatched junction bases: 6. The CDR3 totals 14 residues. Germline V gene data show CDR1 as SNHLY and CDR2 as FYNNEI. The CDR3 DNA reads as TGTGCCAGCAGAATGGGCGGGGGGACCTACGAGCAGTACTTC. This codes for CASRMGGGTYEQYF.

The V gene is TRBV2, the J gene TRBJ2-1, with D tentatively TRBD2 (6 bases). Looked up from germline, CDR1 is SNHLY and CDR2 is FYNNEI. This CDR3 region has 12 residues. V lost 6 bases and J 6 bases, leaving 9 bases between the germline ends. DNA of the CDR3: TGTGCCAGCAGGCCCGGGGGCAATGAGCAGTTCTTC. Its protein product is CASRPGGNEQFF.

V gene TRBV11-2 combines with J gene TRBJ2-3, with TRBD2 matching over 8 bases. V gave up 8 bases and J gave up 9 bases; unmatched junction bases: 10. The CDR3 covers 13 residues. CDR1 and CDR2 (germline): SGHAT, FQNNGV. The CDR3 nucleotides are TGTGCCAGCTTACGAACCGGGGGGGACACGCAGTATTTT. The encoded protein is CASLRTGGDTQYF.

This chain uses TRBV29-1 with TRBJ1-1; D is unclear. The ends were cut back, 0 bases at V and 1 base at J, with 6 bases in the middle. The CDR3 sequence is 13 residues long. Germline values: CDR1 SQVTM, CDR2 ANQGSEA. The CDR3 region has the DNA TGCAGCGTTGAAGAATGGGGGAACACTGAAGCTTTCTTT. Protein sequence: CSVEEWGNTEAFF.

V usage is TRBV18 and J usage is TRBJ1-5; possible D gene TRBD1, 6 bases. This CDR3 is 15 amino acids long. Trimming stripped 2 bases from V and 4 bases from J, with 12 bases between. Germline values: CDR1 KGHSH, CDR2 LQKENI. The DNA for the CDR3 is TGTGCCAGCTCACCAGGCAGGGGAGGGAATCAGCCCCAGCATTTT. This codes for CASSPGRGGNQPQHF.

V usage is TRBV9 and J usage is TRBJ2-5, with D possibly being TRBD2 (5 bases). The CDR3 contains 12 residues. Deletions cut 0 bases from V and 5 bases from J, with 5 bases between. Looked up from germline, CDR1 is SGDLS and CDR2 is YYNGEE. Here the CDR3 DNA reads TGTGCCAGCAGCGTAGCGGGGGAGACCCAGTACTTC. It yields the protein CASSVAGETQYF.

This clonotype was counted many times. V is TRBV7-9 and J is TRBJ2-1; 10 nucleotides align to TRBD2. This CDR3 is built from 15 residues. Germline trimming cut 0 bases from V and 10 bases from J; bases unmatched to any gene: 6. CDR1 SEHNR and CDR2 FQNEAQ come from the germline V gene (reference sequence). The CDR3 DNA follows: TGTGCCAGCAGCTTAGCAGCGGGGGGGGAGGGAGAGCAGTTCTTC. Translation gives CASSLAAGGEGEQFF. Full variable domain (remainder filled in from reference TRBV7-9 and TRBJ2-1): DTGVSQNPRHKITKRGQNVTFRCDPISEHNRLYWYRQTLGQGPEFLTYFQNEAQLEKSRLLSDRFSAERPKGSFSTLEIQRTEQGDSAMYLCASSLAAGGEGEQFFGPGTRLTVL.